Presented here are 4 T cell receptor beta chains from one specimen sequenced in a study of T cell responses to AZD1222 COVID-19 vaccine. Libraries were prepared by immunoSEQ multiplex PCR; TCRdb keeps only in-frame clonotypes and omits some of them. The data show approximately 73,000 clones, about 83% seen once. Specimen: peripheral blood, collected on day 0 of AZD1222 vaccination. The receptor source for this set is an adult in good health.

The chain employs TRBV19 and TRBJ1-1; tentatively, D is TRBD1 (5 bases). With 1 base removed from V and 3 bases from J, the gap between germline ends came to 6 bases. This CDR3 spans 13 amino acids. CDR1 LNHDA and CDR2 SQIVND come from the germline V gene (reference sequence). CDR3 sequence reads: CASSIARDTEAFF. The DNA for the CDR3 is TGTGCCAGTAGTATAGCCAGGGACACTGAAGCTTTCTTT.

This chain connects TRBV6-5 to TRBJ1-6; D unclear. Trimming took off 0 bases at V and 9 bases at J, with 12 bases between the two ends. This CDR3 region has 15 residues. Germline lookup yields CDR1 MNHEY and CDR2 SVGAGI. CDR3 sequence reads: CASSYSVAWGSPLHF. The CDR3 nucleotides read TGTGCCAGCAGTTACTCCGTTGCTTGGGGTTCACCCCTCCACTTT.

This rearrangement joins TRBV7-2 to TRBJ2-5; 7 nucleotides match TRBD2. The V gene's germline CDR1 is SGHTA and CDR2 FQGNSA. This CDR3 spans 13 amino acids. The V and J ends lost 6 bases and 4 bases, in that order; junction bases with no gene match: 5. Written as DNA, the CDR3 is TGTGCCAGCAGTCCTCAGCGGGGAGAGACCCAGTACTTC. It codes for CASSPQRGETQYF.

This chain joins TRBV15 and TRBJ2-1, with 12 bases fitting TRBD2. Germline V CDR1 and CDR2: LNHNV, YYDKDF (reference sequence). V gave up 5 bases and J gave up 1 base; unmatched junction bases: 6. The CDR3 consists of 17 residues. CDR3 sequence: CATSSRLAGDSYNEQFF. For the CDR3, the DNA is TGTGCCACCAGCTCTCGACTAGCGGGGGATTCCTACAATGAGCAGTTCTTC.